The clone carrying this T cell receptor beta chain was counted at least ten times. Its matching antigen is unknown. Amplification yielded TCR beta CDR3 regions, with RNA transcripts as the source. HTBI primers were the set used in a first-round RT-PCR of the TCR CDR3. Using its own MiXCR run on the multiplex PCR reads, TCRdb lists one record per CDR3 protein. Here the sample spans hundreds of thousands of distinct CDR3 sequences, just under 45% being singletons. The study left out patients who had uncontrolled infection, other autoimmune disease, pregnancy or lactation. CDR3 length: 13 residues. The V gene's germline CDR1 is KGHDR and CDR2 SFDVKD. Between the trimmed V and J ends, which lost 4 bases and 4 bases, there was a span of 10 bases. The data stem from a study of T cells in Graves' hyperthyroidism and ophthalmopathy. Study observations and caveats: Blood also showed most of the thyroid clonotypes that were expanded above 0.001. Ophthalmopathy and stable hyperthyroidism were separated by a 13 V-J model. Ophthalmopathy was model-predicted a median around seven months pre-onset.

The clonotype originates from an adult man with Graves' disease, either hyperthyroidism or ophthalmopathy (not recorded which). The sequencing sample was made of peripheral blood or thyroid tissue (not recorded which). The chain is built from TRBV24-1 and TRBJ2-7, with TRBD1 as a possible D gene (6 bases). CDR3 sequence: CATSDPGVYEQYF. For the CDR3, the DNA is TGTGCCACCAGTGACCCAGGGGTTTACGAGCAGTACTTC.